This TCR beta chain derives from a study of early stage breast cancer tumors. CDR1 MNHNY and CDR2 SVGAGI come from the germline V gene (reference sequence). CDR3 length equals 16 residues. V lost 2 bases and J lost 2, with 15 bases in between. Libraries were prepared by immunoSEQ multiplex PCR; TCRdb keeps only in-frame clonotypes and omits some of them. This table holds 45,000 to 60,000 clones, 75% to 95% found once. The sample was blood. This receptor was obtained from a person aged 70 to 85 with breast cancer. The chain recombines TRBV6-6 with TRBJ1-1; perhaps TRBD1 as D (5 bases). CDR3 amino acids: CASSYQLQGLNTEAFF. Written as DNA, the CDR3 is TGTGCCAGCAGTTACCAACTCCAGGGATTAAACACTGAAGCTTTCTTT.